The rows below give T cell receptor beta chains drawn from one sample of a study of control samples from healthy donors and cancer patients. Repertoires were generated with immunoSEQ multiplex PCR, while TCRdb's copy carries only in-frame clones and drops some. The sample includes some 44,000 clones, 60% to 80% of them seen just once. The specimen sequenced was formalin-fixed, paraffin-embedded tissue. The receptors were gathered from a male donor with melanoma. The CDR3 runs from the conserved cysteine through the conserved F or W. D genes are given only for firm matches. Not all rows give a size; the values are once, few, many and, for expanded clones, a class.

J,size,V,D,DNA,CDR3
TRBJ1-4,NA,TRBV6-4,NA,TGTGCCAGCAGTGAGGGAACCGATTCGAAGCAGCCGTCGACTAATGAAAAACTGTTTTTT,CASSEGTDSKQPSTNEKLFF
TRBJ2-3,NA,TRBV30,NA,TGTGCCTGGAGTGTAAGGCAGCTGACCCTGACAGATACGCAGTATTTT,CAWSVRQLTLTDTQYF
TRBJ2-1,NA,TRBV5-1,TRBD2,TGCGCCAGCAGCCCTTCTAGCGGTAACAATGAGCAGTTCTTC,CASSPSSGNNEQFF
TRBJ2-1,NA,TRBV12-3/TRBV12-4,TRBD1,TGTGCCAGCAGCCAGGACAGGGGAAATGAGCAGTTCTTC,CASSQDRGNEQFF
TRBJ1-3,NA,TRBV30,TRBD1,TGTGCCTGGAACCGGGACAGGGGAAACACCATATATTTT,CAWNRDRGNTIYF
TRBJ2-3,NA,TRBV11-1,NA,TGTGCCAGCAGCTTGGGAGGGGGCAGCACAGATACGCAGTATTTT,CASSLGGGSTDTQYF
TRBJ2-7,NA,TRBV29-1,TRBD1,TGCAGCGTTGAATGGGACAGGGGCTTCGAGCAGTACTTC,CSVEWDRGFEQYF
TRBJ2-5,few,TRBV24-1,TRBD2,TGTGCCACCAGTGATCTGATGGCTAGCGGGGAGACCCAGTACTTC,CATSDLMASGETQYF
TRBJ2-7,NA,TRBV12-3/TRBV12-4,TRBD1,TGTGCCAGCAGTCCCGACAGGGGCGAGCAGTACTTC,CASSPDRGEQYF
TRBJ2-5,NA,TRBV10-2,TRBD2,TGCGCCAGCAGTGAGATGGGGGGGGAGCAGTACTTC,CASSEMGGEQYF
TRBJ2-4,NA,TRBV29-1,NA,TGCAGCGTTGTTACTCGGGACACCGGCGGCAAAAACATTCAGTACTTC,CSVVTRDTGGKNIQYF
TRBJ2-2,once,TRBV28,TRBD1,TGTGCCAGCAGTCCCACAGGGGCCCACACCGGGGAGCTGTTTTTT,CASSPTGAHTGELFF
TRBJ2-7,NA,TRBV2,NA,TGTGCCAGCTGCCCAGGGGATGACGAGCAGTACTTC,CASCPGDDEQYF
TRBJ2-5,NA,TRBV29-1,NA,TGCAGCGTTGGTAGGGAGGAGACCCAGTACTTC,CSVGREETQYF
TRBJ2-1,NA,TRBV5-6,NA,TGTGCCAGCAGCGGGATGGGGCCGTACAATGAGCAGTTCTTC,CASSGMGPYNEQFF
TRBJ2-7,NA,TRBV10-1,TRBD2,TGCGCCAGCAGTGAGTCGAGCGGGAGTCCTTCCTACGAGCAGTACTTC,CASSESSGSPSYEQYF
TRBJ1-5,NA,TRBV28,NA,TGTGCCAGCAGGAATAAGGCTTTTAATCAGCCCCAGCATTTT,CASRNKAFNQPQHF
TRBJ1-6,NA,TRBV5-1,TRBD1,TGCGCCAGCACATTAATACCGGGACAGGGGGGTTCACCCCTCCACTTT,CASTLIPGQGGSPLHF
TRBJ2-4,NA,TRBV2,NA,TGTGCCAGCATGCGGGGTACGAGGGCGGGGAACATTCAGTACTTC,CASMRGTRAGNIQYF
TRBJ2-7,NA,TRBV18,TRBD1,TGTGCCAGCTCCCCCCCCGGGACAGGCGCGCTTTACGAGCAGTACTTC,CASSPPGTGALYEQYF
TRBJ1-1,NA,TRBV7-3,NA,TGTGCCAGCAGCTTGACAGGGAACACTGAAGCTTTCTTT,CASSLTGNTEAFF
TRBJ2-1,NA,TRBV6-5,TRBD2,TGTGCCAGCAGGCTTAGCGGGAGTATTCGTGAGCAGTTCTTC,CASRLSGSIREQFF
TRBJ1-1,NA,TRBV4-1,NA,TGCGCCAGCAGCCAAGTGAATCAGAACACTGAAGCTTTCTTT,CASSQVNQNTEAFF
TRBJ2-5,NA,TRBV10-2,TRBD2,TGCGCCAGCAATCCGCTAGCGGACGATGAGACCCAGTACTTC,CASNPLADDETQYF
TRBJ2-3,NA,TRBV3-1/TRBV3-2,NA,TGTGCCAGCAGCCAAGATATGGGGACCCCAGATACGCAGTATTTT,CASSQDMGTPDTQYF
TRBJ2-1,NA,TRBV7-3,TRBD2,TGTGCCAGCAGCTTAAGAGAACTGGGTCCGGGACTAAGCTCCTACAATGAGCAGTTCTTC,CASSLRELGPGLSSYNEQFF
TRBJ2-1,NA,TRBV7-7,NA,TGTGCCAGCAGCACGGACGGCTACAATGAGCAGTTCTTC,CASSTDGYNEQFF
TRBJ1-1,NA,TRBV6-2/TRBV6-3,NA,TGTGCCAGCAGTTACTCGGTGGGGAACACTGAAGCTTTCTTT,CASSYSVGNTEAFF
TRBJ1-5,few,TRBV10-3,NA,TGTGCCATCAGTGGCGGCAGCAATCAGCCCCAGCATTTT,CAISGGSNQPQHF
TRBJ2-7,few,TRBV2,TRBD2,TGTGCCAGCACCCAGCGGGAGGGATACGAGCAGTACTTC,CASTQREGYEQYF
TRBJ2-5,NA,TRBV28,NA,TGTGCCAGCAGACAAGGGACGGCCGTGGAGACCCAGTACTTC,CASRQGTAVETQYF
TRBJ2-2,NA,TRBV5-6,NA,TGTGCCAGCAGCTTGGGGCGGAGCAGGGAGCTGTTTTTT,CASSLGRSRELFF
TRBJ2-6,NA,TRBV4-1,TRBD2,TGCGCCAGCAGCCAAGAGGCGGGGGAGAGCTCTGGGGCCAACGTCCTGACTTTC,CASSQEAGESSGANVLTF
TRBJ2-6,NA,TRBV15,NA,TGTGCCACCAGCAGAGAAGGTACTGGGGCCAACGTCCTGACTTTC,CATSREGTGANVLTF
TRBJ2-1,NA,TRBV30,TRBD2,TGTGCCTGGAGTGTATTTGCGGGAGGATACAATGAGCAGTTCTTC,CAWSVFAGGYNEQFF
TRBJ2-5,few,TRBV2,TRBD2,TGTGCCAGCAGTGGCAGACTAGCCATCCAAGAGACCCAGTACTTC,CASSGRLAIQETQYF
TRBJ2-5,NA,TRBV6-4,TRBD1,TGTGCCAGCAGTGACGGACAGGGGGGCGCAGAGACCCAGTACTTC,CASSDGQGGAETQYF
TRBJ2-1,NA,TRBV9,NA,TGTGCCAGCAGCCCAAGGGAATCCTACAATGAGCAGTTCTTC,CASSPRESYNEQFF
TRBJ2-5,NA,TRBV25-1,NA,TGTGCCAGCAGTGAATTCGGTGCCCAAGAGACCCAGTACTTC,CASSEFGAQETQYF
TRBJ2-7,NA,TRBV29-1,TRBD2,TGCAGCGTTCGTAGCGGGAGCGGTTACGAGCAGTACTTC,CSVRSGSGYEQYF
TRBJ2-3,NA,TRBV6-5,NA,TGTGCCAGCAGGGACACGGCCACAGATACGCAGTATTTT,CASRDTATDTQYF
TRBJ2-7,NA,TRBV5-1,NA,TGCGCCAGCAGCCCCCTATCCAGCTCCTACGAGCAGTACTTC,CASSPLSSSYEQYF